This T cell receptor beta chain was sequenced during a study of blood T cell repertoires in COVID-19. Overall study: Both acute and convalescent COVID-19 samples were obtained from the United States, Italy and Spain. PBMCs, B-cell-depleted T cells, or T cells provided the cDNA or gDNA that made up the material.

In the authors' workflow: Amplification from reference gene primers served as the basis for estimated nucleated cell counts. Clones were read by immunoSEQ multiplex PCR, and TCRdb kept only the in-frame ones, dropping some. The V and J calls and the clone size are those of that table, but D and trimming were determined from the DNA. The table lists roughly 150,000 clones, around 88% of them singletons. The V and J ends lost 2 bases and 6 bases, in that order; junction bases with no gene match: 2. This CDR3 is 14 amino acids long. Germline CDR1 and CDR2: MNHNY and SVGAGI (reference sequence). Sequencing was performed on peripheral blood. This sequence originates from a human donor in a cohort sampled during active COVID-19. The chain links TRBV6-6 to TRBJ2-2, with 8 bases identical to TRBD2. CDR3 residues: CASSYGTSAGELFF. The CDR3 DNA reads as TGTGCCAGCAGTTACGGGACTAGTGCCGGGGAGCTGTTTTTT.